This TCR beta chain was captured in a study of tumor-infiltrating lymphocytes in primary liver carcinoma. The CDR3 extends over 13 amino acids. Trimming cost V 8 bases and J 6 bases, with 16 bases left between them. Germline values: CDR1 MDHEN, CDR2 SYDVKM. cDNA specific to TCR beta was made from 500 to 650 ng of total RNA, with a constant-region primer employed for priming. Three rounds of nested multiplex PCR with slightly modified ARM-PCR produced TCR beta libraries. Rounds one and two of PCR, each of about 10 cycles, were primed with TRBV1-TRBV30 forward primers and a C-beta reverse primer. A single record per CDR3 protein comes from TCRdb applying MiXCR to the multiplex PCR reads. The sample has 100,000 or so distinct CDR3 sequences; almost 70% are singletons. The table lists this clonotype with a few counts. Its antigen is unidentified. Investigators took RNA and DNA out together from roughly 18-30 mg of unsorted bulk tissue.

Findings of the study overall: Tumors carried a top-250-clone fraction significantly exceeding that of blood (p = 0.039).

The source of this sequence is an older woman with primary liver carcinoma and hepatitis B virus infection. The rearrangement joins TRBV28 to TRBJ1-2; unclear D gene. The source material was liver tumor tissue from sampling region 5. Sample subset: tumor region T5, tumor centre. The CDR3 loop reads CASRKGASDGYTF. As DNA, the CDR3 is TGTGCCAGCCGTAAGGGCGCTTCGGATGGCTACACCTTC.